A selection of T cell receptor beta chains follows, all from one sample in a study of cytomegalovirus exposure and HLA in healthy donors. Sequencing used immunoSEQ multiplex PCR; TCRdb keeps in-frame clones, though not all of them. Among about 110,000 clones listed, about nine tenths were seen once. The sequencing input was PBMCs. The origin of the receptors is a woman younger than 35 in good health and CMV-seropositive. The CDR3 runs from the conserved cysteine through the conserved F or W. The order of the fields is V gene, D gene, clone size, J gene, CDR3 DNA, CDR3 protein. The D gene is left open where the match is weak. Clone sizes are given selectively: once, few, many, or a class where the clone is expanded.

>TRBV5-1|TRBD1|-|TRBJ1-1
TGCGCCAGCAGCCCGGACAGGGCGAACACTGAAGCTTTCTTT
CASSPDRANTEAFF
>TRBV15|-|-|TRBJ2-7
TGTGCCACCAGTTCCGGGATTAACTCCTACGAGCAGTACTTC
CATSSGINSYEQYF
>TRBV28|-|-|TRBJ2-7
TGTGCCAGCAGTTTTGGGGGCAGAAACTCCTACGAGCAGTACTTC
CASSFGGRNSYEQYF
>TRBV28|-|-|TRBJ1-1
TGTGCCAGCAGTGCGCGGGGCAAAGGGAACACTGAAGCTTTCTTT
CASSARGKGNTEAFF
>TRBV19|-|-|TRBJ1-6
TGTGCCAGTAGTATAGGGCAGAATTCACCCCTCCACTTT
CASSIGQNSPLHF
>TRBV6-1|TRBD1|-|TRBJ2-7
TGTGCCACCAGGGGGCATAACGAGCAGTACTTC
CATRGHNEQYF
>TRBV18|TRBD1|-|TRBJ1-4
TGTGCCAGCTCACCGGGACAGGCGAATGAAAAACTGTTTTTT
CASSPGQANEKLFF
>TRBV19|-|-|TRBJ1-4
TGTGCCAGTAGTATAGTTGGCAGATCTAATGAAAAACTGTTTTTT
CASSIVGRSNEKLFF
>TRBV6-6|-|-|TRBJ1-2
TGTGCCAGCAGTGAGACAACAGGACTATATGGCTACACCTTC
CASSETTGLYGYTF
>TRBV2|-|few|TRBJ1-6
TGTGCCAGCAGAAGACAGTCTAATTCACCCCTCCACTTT
CASRRQSNSPLHF
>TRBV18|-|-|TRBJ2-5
TGTGCCAGCTCACTTAACAACCAAGAGACCCAGTACTTC
CASSLNNQETQYF
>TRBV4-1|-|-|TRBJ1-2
TGCGCCAGCAGCCAAGATCAGTTGGTGACTCTCAAGGAAGATTATGGCTACACCTTC
CASSQDQLVTLKEDYGYTF
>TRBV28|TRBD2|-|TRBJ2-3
TGTGCCAGCAGTTTGTTTAGCGGGGTAGGTGCGGATACGCAGTATTTT
CASSLFSGVGADTQYF
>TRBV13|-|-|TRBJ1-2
TGTGCCAGCAGCCTGGGGGGTAGCGGCTACACCTTC
CASSLGGSGYTF
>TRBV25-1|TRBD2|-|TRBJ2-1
TGTGCCAGCAGTGATGGGGGCCCGGGACTAGACTACAATGAGCAGTTCTTC
CASSDGGPGLDYNEQFF
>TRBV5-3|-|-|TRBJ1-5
TGTGCCAGAAGCTTGGTAGGGGCGGAGGGGAACCAGCCCCAGCATTTT
CARSLVGAEGNQPQHF
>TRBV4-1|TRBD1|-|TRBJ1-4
TGCGCCAGCAGCCAGACAGGGGCTAATGAAAAACTGTTTTTT
CASSQTGANEKLFF
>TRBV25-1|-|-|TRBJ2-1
TGTGCCAGCAGTCGCGCACAGGGTGATGAGCAGTTCTTC
CASSRAQGDEQFF
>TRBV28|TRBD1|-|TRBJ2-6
TGTGCCAGCAGTGTCCGTTTGGGACAGGGCACCTCTGGGGCCAACGTCCTGACTTTC
CASSVRLGQGTSGANVLTF
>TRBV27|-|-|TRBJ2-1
TGTGCCAGCAGCCCAGGGGGGGAGCAGTTCTTC
CASSPGGEQFF
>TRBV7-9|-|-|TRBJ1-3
TGTGCCAGCAGCGCCCCGATAAAACAGGACCACTCTGGAAACACCATATATTTT
CASSAPIKQDHSGNTIYF
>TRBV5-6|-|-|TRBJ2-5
TGTGCCAGCGGCCTTCTAGAGACCCAGTACTTC
CASGLLETQYF
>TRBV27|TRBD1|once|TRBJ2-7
TGTGCCAGCAGCCTCGGGACAGGGACTACCGAGCAGTACTTC
CASSLGTGTTEQYF
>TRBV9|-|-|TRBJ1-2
TGTGCCAGCAGCGTAGAGGGACACCAGAACTATGGCTACACCTTC
CASSVEGHQNYGYTF
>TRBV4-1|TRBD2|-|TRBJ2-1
TGCGCCAGCAGCCATTGGACTAGCGGGGGGCGGGGAGAGCAGTTCTTC
CASSHWTSGGRGEQFF
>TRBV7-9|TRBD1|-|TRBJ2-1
TGTGCCAGCACCACCGGGACAGGGCGGTATGAGCAGTTCTTC
CASTTGTGRYEQFF
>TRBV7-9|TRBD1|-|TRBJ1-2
TGTGCCAGCAGCCCAGGGACAGAGTATGGCTACACCTTC
CASSPGTEYGYTF
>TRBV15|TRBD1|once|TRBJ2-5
TGTGCCACCAGCAGAGATCGTCCAGGGGGCAACTCGGAGACCCAGTACTTC
CATSRDRPGGNSETQYF
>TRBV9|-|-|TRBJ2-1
TGTGCCAGCAGCGTAGAGGCAGGATACAATGAGCAGTTCTTC
CASSVEAGYNEQFF
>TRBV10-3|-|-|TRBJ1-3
TGTGCCATCAGGCCTCCCGGGGGAGGAAACACCATATATTTT
CAIRPPGGGNTIYF
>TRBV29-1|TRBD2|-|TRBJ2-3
TGCAGCGTTGTACTTGGGTTAGCGGGTAGCACAGATACGCAGTATTTT
CSVVLGLAGSTDTQYF
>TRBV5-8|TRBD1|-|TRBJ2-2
TGTGCCAGCAGGGAGACAGGGCCGGGCACCGGGGAGCTGTTTTTT
CASRETGPGTGELFF
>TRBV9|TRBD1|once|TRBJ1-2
TGTGCCAGCAGCTCCCTCTCAGGGGGCTCAGATGGCTACACCTTC
CASSSLSGGSDGYTF
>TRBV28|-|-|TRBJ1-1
TGTGCCAGCAGTCTCGGTCGTTCCACTGAAGCTTTCTTT
CASSLGRSTEAFF
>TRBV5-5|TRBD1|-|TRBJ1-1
TGTGCCAGCAGCTTTCGGACAGGGGGCGCGGAAGGCACTGAAGCTTTCTTT
CASSFRTGGAEGTEAFF
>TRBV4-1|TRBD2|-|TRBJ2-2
TGCGCCAGCAGCCAAGGGGGACTAGCGGCGACGAACACCGGGGAGCTGTTTTTT
CASSQGGLAATNTGELFF
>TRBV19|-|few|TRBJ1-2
TGTGCCAGTACTGGAGACGGGAACTATGGCTACACCTTC
CASTGDGNYGYTF
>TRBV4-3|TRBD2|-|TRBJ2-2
TGCGCCAGCAGCCAAGAGGTGGGACTAGCGGCCACCGGGGAGCTGTTTTTT
CASSQEVGLAATGELFF
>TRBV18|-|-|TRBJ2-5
TGTGCCAGCTCACCCTCGCGGGCGGAGACCCAGTACTTC
CASSPSRAETQYF
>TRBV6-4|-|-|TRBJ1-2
TGTGCCAGCAGTGACTCGAGTGTGGATGGCTACACCTTC
CASSDSSVDGYTF
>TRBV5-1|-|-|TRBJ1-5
TGCGCCAGCAGCTTGGCCGGGGGGCTCAGCCAGCCCCAGCATTTT
CASSLAGGLSQPQHF
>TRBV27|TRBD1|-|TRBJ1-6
TGTGCCAGCAGTTTCTCCTCGACAGGGGAGGACTCACCCCTCCACTTT
CASSFSSTGEDSPLHF
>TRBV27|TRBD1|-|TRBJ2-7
TGTGCCAGCAGTTTCAGGGGGCCTTCCTACGAGCAGTACTTC
CASSFRGPSYEQYF
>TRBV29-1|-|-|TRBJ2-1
TGCAGCGTTGAAATTTTGGAGTCAGAGTACAATGAGCAGTTCTTC
CSVEILESEYNEQFF
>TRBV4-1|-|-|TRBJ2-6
TGCGCCAGCAGCCAAATCCCCAGGCAGGCCATCTCTGGGGCCAACGTCCTGACTTTC
CASSQIPRQAISGANVLTF
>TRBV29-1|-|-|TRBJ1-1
TGCAGCGTTGAAACAGGGATCGCTGAAGCTTTCTTT
CSVETGIAEAFF
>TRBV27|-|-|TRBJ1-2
TGTGCCAGCAGTTTAGCGGCAGGGGACTATGGCTACACCTTC
CASSLAAGDYGYTF
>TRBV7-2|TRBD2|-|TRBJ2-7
TGTGCCAGCAGCTTAGCGCTAGCGGGGAGCGAGCAGTACTTC
CASSLALAGSEQYF
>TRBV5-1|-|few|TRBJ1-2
TGCGCCAGCAGCTCCGGAGTCTCTAACTATGGCTACACCTTC
CASSSGVSNYGYTF
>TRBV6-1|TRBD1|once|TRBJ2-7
TGTGCCAGCAGTGCGGGACAGGGGAGGGCCCCCTACGAGCAGTACTTC
CASSAGQGRAPYEQYF
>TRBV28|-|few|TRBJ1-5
TGTGCCAGCAGTTTCGCGGCAGGGAGCAATCAGCCCCAGCATTTT
CASSFAAGSNQPQHF
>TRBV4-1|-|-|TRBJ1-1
TGCGCCAGCAGCCTAAGACCGTCCAGGGCAAACACTGAAGCTTTCTTT
CASSLRPSRANTEAFF
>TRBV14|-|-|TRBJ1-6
TGTGCCAGCAGCCAAGTTCCTCGAGGGTCCTATAATTCACCCCTCCACTTT
CASSQVPRGSYNSPLHF
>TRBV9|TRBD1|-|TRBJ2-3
TGTGCCAGCAGCGACCGACAGGGGATTGGTACAGATACGCAGTATTTT
CASSDRQGIGTDTQYF
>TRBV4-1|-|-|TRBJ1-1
TGCGCCAGCAGCCCCCCGGTAGGCGGTCCTGCATCCACTGAAGCTTTCTTT
CASSPPVGGPASTEAFF
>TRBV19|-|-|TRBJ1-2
TGTGCCAGTAGTATAGATCGGAGGGACGGCTACACCTTC
CASSIDRRDGYTF
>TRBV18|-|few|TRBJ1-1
TGTGCCAGCTCACCACAAAGCAAAGGGAGCACTGAAGCTTTCTTT
CASSPQSKGSTEAFF
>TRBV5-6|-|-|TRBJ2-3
TGTGCCAGCAGCACACCTCCAGATACGCAGTATTTT
CASSTPPDTQYF